Below, 30 T cell receptor beta chains from the same sample are listed, as sequenced in a study of blood T cell repertoires in COVID-19. Generated by immunoSEQ multiplex PCR, the TCRdb table keeps only in-frame clones and is missing some. The table has around 260,000 clones, 65% to 90% seen once; the top ten hold 10% to 15%. What was sequenced was peripheral blood. The receptors come from a human donor in a cohort sampled during active COVID-19.

The chain uses TRBV13 and TRBJ1-4; 7 bases align to TRBD1. With V trimmed by 4 bases and J by 6 bases, 5 bases remained unmatched. The CDR3 covers 14 residues. Germline assignment: CDR1 PRHDT and CDR2 FYEKMQ (reference sequence). The CDR3 protein is CASSSRTGDEKLFF. Here the CDR3 DNA reads TGTGCCAGCAGCTCCCGGACAGGTGATGAAAAACTGTTTTTT.

As for this clone: This clone may be a read error of a much larger clone one base away. The V gene is TRBV12-3 or TRBV12-4, the J gene TRBJ1-2; 7 positions match TRBD1. Trimming cost V 3 bases and J 4 bases; bases outside gene matches: 2. This CDR3 has 13 amino acids. CDR3 protein: CASSLTGTYGYTF. CDR3 coding DNA: TGTGCCAGCAGTTTGACAGGGACCTATGGCTACACCTTC.

Only one count was recorded for this clone. The chain couples TRBV11-2 to TRBJ2-7, with 7 bases lining up with TRBD2. The CDR3 runs 18 residues. Per germline, CDR1 SGHAT and CDR2 FQNNGV. The ends lost 0 bases at V and 2 bases at J; junction bases unmatched: 13. The CDR3 DNA reads as TGTGCCAGCAGCTTAGACCTACCGGGAGGAGCTGCGGCCTACGAGCAGTACTTC. This gives the protein CASSLDLPGGAAAYEQYF. Full variable domain (missing parts from reference TRBV11-2 and TRBJ2-7): EAGVAQSPRYKIIEKRQSVAFWCNPISGHATLYWYQQILGQGPKLLIQFQNNGVVDDSQLPKDRFSAERLKGVDSTLKIQPAKLEDSAVYLCASSLDLPGGAAAYEQYFGPGTRLTVT.

The chain is built from TRBV30 and TRBJ1-3; D remains ambiguous. The germline V gene has CDR1 GTSNPN and CDR2 SVGIG (reference sequence). The CDR3 extends over 12 amino acids. V lost 3 bases and J lost 4, with 7 bases in between. The CDR3 reads CAWRAGGNTIYF. The DNA of the CDR3 is TGTGCCTGGAGGGCAGGAGGAAACACCATATATTTT.

The J gene is TRBJ2-7, the V gene TRBV18, with D tentatively TRBD1 (5 bases). V was cut by 5 bases and J by 6 bases, with 14 bases left in between. The CDR3 is 13 amino acids. Per germline, CDR1 KGHSH and CDR2 LQKENI. The CDR3 loop reads CASSLDISAEQYF. The CDR3 DNA reads TGTGCCAGCTCATTGGACATTTCAGCCGAGCAGTACTTC.

The rearrangement uses TRBV4-3 and TRBJ2-7, with a weak D call TRBD1 (5 bases). Trimming removed 1 base at V and 5 bases at J, with 12 bases between. Germline-derived CDR1 and CDR2 are LGHNA and YSLEER. This CDR3 region has 14 residues. CDR3 DNA sequence: TGCGCCAGCAGCCAAGTACAAGGGGAAAACGAGCAGTACTTC. It specifies CASSQVQGENEQYF.

V is TRBV27 and J is TRBJ2-4; D unclear. CDR3 size: 12 residues. Looked up from germline, CDR1 is MNHEY and CDR2 is SMNVEV (reference sequence). Trimming removed 10 bases from V and 7 bases from J, with 14 bases in between. As DNA, the CDR3 is TGTGCCACCCTATCTCCAGGCAACATTCAGTACTTC. Translation gives CATLSPGNIQYF.

This chain links TRBV5-5 with TRBJ2-5; D unresolved. This CDR3 has 14 amino acids. Trimming pared 2 bases from V and 1 base from J, leaving 9 bases between. Germline V gene data show CDR1 as SGHKS and CDR2 as YYEKEE (reference sequence). CDR3 sequence reads: CASSFRTAQETQYF. The CDR3 nucleotides read TGTGCCAGCAGCTTTAGAACAGCCCAAGAGACCCAGTACTTC.

The rearrangement uses TRBV27 and TRBJ2-1, with TRBD1 matching over 9 bases. Germline V gives CDR1 MNHEY, CDR2 SMNVEV (reference sequence). Unmatched junction bases numbered 10, after V lost 5 bases and J lost 8 bases. This CDR3 comprises 15 residues. Here the CDR3 reads CASSKTDRGAYEQFF. In DNA form, the CDR3 reads TGTGCCAGCAGTAAAACGGACAGGGGTGCATATGAGCAGTTCTTC.

A few counts support this clone. The chain employs TRBV5-1 and TRBJ1-2; 7 nucleotides align to TRBD1. From germline, CDR1 is SGHRS and CDR2 YFSETQ. The V and J ends lost 0 bases and 0 bases, in that order; junction bases with no gene match: 11. The CDR3 has 18 amino acids. The CDR3 reads CASSLALQGPGANYGYTF. The CDR3 DNA is TGCGCCAGCAGCTTGGCCTTACAGGGGCCAGGGGCTAACTATGGCTACACCTTC.

For the CDR3, the DNA is TGCGCCAGCAGGTCTACCGGGACAGGGACAGATACGCAGTATTTT. Its translation is CASRSTGTGTDTQYF. The chain links TRBV5-1 to TRBJ2-3; 9 bases align to TRBD1. Germline loops: CDR1 SGHRS, CDR2 YFSETQ. V shed 5 bases, J shed 3 bases, and the junction held 7 bases outside the gene matches. The CDR3 spans 15 residues.

The rearrangement uses TRBV29-1 and TRBJ2-2, with 10 bases that match TRBD2. CDR1 and CDR2 (germline): SQVTM, ANQGSEA. Trimming cost V 3 bases and J 4 bases; bases outside gene matches: 2. The CDR3 has 14 residues. The CDR3 loop is CSVDTSGITGELFF. The CDR3, as DNA: TGCAGCGTTGATACTAGCGGGATCACCGGGGAGCTGTTTTTT.

This chain joins TRBV6-1 and TRBJ2-7, with a weak D call TRBD2 (7 bases). CDR1 is MNHNS, CDR2 SASEGT, per germline. Trimming left V 0 bases short and J 2 bases short, with 14 bases between. The CDR3 runs 16 residues. The CDR3 DNA sequence: TGTGCCAGCAGTGAAGCGGGGGCTAGCGGAACCTACGAGCAGTACTTC. Translation: CASSEAGASGTYEQYF.

The gene calls are TRBV18 and TRBJ2-7; 7 positions match TRBD1. The CDR3 is 15 amino acids. Germline assignment: CDR1 KGHSH and CDR2 LQKENI. V was pared by 2 bases and J by 2 bases, with 6 bases of the junction left unmatched. The CDR3 nucleotides read TGTGCCAGCTCACCAACACAGGGGAAAACCTACGAGCAGTACTTC. It encodes CASSPTQGKTYEQYF.

This rearrangement joins TRBV28 to TRBJ2-2; 8 positions match TRBD1. The CDR3 totals 16 residues. CDR1 and CDR2 from the germline V gene are MDHEN and SYDVKM. The V and J ends lost 6 bases and 5 bases, in that order; junction bases with no gene match: 11. The CDR3 loop reads CASRTQGTGQTGELFF. The CDR3 DNA sequence: TGTGCCAGCAGGACCCAAGGGACAGGTCAAACCGGGGAGCTGTTTTTT.

V and J are TRBV7-6 and TRBJ2-3, with TRBD1 as a possible D gene (7 bases). CDR3 length equals 16 residues. Germline CDR1 SGHVS, CDR2 FNYEAQ. V lost 2 bases, J lost 0 bases, and 12 bases lay in between. DNA of the CDR3: TGTGCCAGCAGCTTACAGGGGGGTAGGAGCACAGATACGCAGTATTTT. It yields the protein CASSLQGGRSTDTQYF.

The chain carries TRBV7-8 and TRBJ1-6; 7 bases are a match to TRBD1. The CDR3 extends over 14 amino acids. CDR1 is SGHVS and CDR2 is FQNEAQ in the germline V gene. V was pared by 1 base and J by 7 bases, with 1 base of the junction left unmatched. The CDR3 DNA sequence: TGTGCCAGCAGCTTAGGCAGGGGGAATTCACCCCTCCACTTT. Amino acid sequence: CASSLGRGNSPLHF.

The chain carries TRBV5-4 and TRBJ1-1, with D possibly matching TRBD1 (6 bases). Deletions cut 4 bases from V and 7 bases from J, with 17 bases between. This CDR3 comprises 14 residues. Germline V gene sequence: CDR1 SGHNT, CDR2 YYREEE (reference sequence). CDR3 nucleotide sequence: TGTGCCAGCAGCCCAGTGGGGGGGGCAAATGAAGCTTTCTTT. This encodes CASSPVGGANEAFF.

The rearrangement joins TRBV15 to TRBJ1-5, with D possibly TRBD1 on 6 matching bases. V was clipped by 1 base and J by 1 base, with 8 bases between them. The germline gives CDR1 LNHNV, CDR2 YYDKDF (reference sequence). CDR3 length equals 15 residues. In DNA form, the CDR3 reads TGTGCCACCAGCAGAGGTACAGGGAGCAATCAGCCCCAGCATTTT. This gives the protein CATSRGTGSNQPQHF.

V and J are TRBV28 and TRBJ1-5, with D possibly TRBD1 on 5 matching bases. V lost 5 bases, J lost 0 bases, and 23 bases lay in between. In germline, CDR1 is MDHEN, CDR2 SYDVKM. The CDR3 runs to 19 residues. The CDR3 spells CASSLRTMWVGYSNQPQHF. In DNA form, the CDR3 reads TGTGCCAGCAGTCTACGGACAATGTGGGTAGGGTATAGCAATCAGCCCCAGCATTTT. Using reference TRBV28 and TRBJ1-5 for the parts outside the CDR3, the full variable domain is DVKVTQSSRYLVKRTGEKVFLECVQDMDHENMFWYRQDPGLGLRLIYFSYDVKMKEKGDIPEGYSVSREKKERFSLILESASTNQTSMYLCASSLRTMWVGYSNQPQHFGDGTRLSIL.

The chain combines TRBV12-3 or TRBV12-4 with TRBJ1-5, with D tentatively TRBD1 (6 bases). Trimming took 2 bases from V and 7 from J, leaving 9 bases between them. The CDR3 totals 13 residues. The CDR3 reads CASSLQGIQPQHF. DNA for the CDR3: TGTGCCAGCAGTTTACAGGGGATACAGCCCCAGCATTTT.

In this sample, this clone turned up once. The rearrangement links TRBV5-6 to TRBJ1-5; 7 bases match TRBD1. V gave up 0 bases and J gave up 7 bases; unmatched junction bases: 4. CDR1 is SGHDT, CDR2 YYEEEE, per germline. The CDR3 has 14 amino acids. The CDR3 nucleotides read TGTGCCAGCAGCTTGGGGACAGGCACCCAGCCCCAGCATTTT. It is translated as CASSLGTGTQPQHF.

Here the CDR3 DNA reads TGCAGTGCTAGTAAGGAAGGAGTTGGGACTGAAGCTTTCTTT. Amino acid sequence: CSASKEGVGTEAFF. The V gene is TRBV20-1, the J gene TRBJ1-1; D unclear. Trimming took off 3 bases at V and 5 bases at J, with 16 bases between the two ends. The CDR3 has 14 amino acids. In germline, CDR1 is DFQATT, CDR2 SNEGSKA (reference sequence).

The DNA for the CDR3 is TGTGCCAGCAGCGACAGGGAAAGAAACACCATATATTTT. Translated: CASSDRERNTIYF. The chain has TRBV6-5 and TRBJ1-3, with 7 bases that match TRBD1. Germline CDR1 MNHEY, CDR2 SVGAGI. The J segment lost 5 bases and the V segment lost 6 bases, leaving 4 bases of the junction unmatched. CDR3 length: 13 residues.

This chain uses TRBV5-8 with TRBJ1-5; the D gene is possibly TRBD1 (6 bases). This CDR3 has 15 amino acids. The V gene lost 1 base and the J gene lost 3 bases, with 11 bases spanning the gap. Germline lookup yields CDR1 SGHTS and CDR2 YDEGEE. This CDR3 is CASSLYTGLNQPQHF. DNA for the CDR3: TGTGCCAGCAGCTTGTATACAGGGCTCAATCAGCCCCAGCATTTT.

This clone was seen a few times. This sequence joins TRBV11-2 and TRBJ2-1; possibly TRBD2 for D (6 bases). The CDR3 covers 15 residues. The ends were cut back, 5 bases at V and 15 bases at J, with 26 bases in the middle. Per germline, CDR1 SGHAT and CDR2 FQNNGV. This CDR3 reads CASSRPGRGPGVWFF. The CDR3 DNA follows: TGTGCCAGCAGCAGACCGGGACGCGGCCCGGGGGTGTGGTTCTTC.

The DNA of the CDR3 is TGTGTTTCGGCAGGGGGCAGAGGGGCCAACGTCCTGACTTTC. It specifies CVSAGGRGANVLTF. J is TRBJ2-6 and V is TRBV2; TRBD1 matches at 8 bases. The CDR3 is made up of 14 amino acids. Germline CDR1 SNHLY, CDR2 FYNNEI.

This rearrangement joins TRBV3-1 (or the pseudogene TRBV3-2) to TRBJ2-3; 15 positions match TRBD2. In germline, CDR1 is LGHDT, CDR2 YNNKEL (reference sequence). V gave up 5 bases and J gave up 8 bases; unmatched junction bases: 8. The CDR3 sequence is 16 residues long. CDR3 DNA: TGTGCCAGCAGCTTAGGGACTAGCGGGAGGAGCAGTACGCAGTATTTT. Residues: CASSLGTSGRSSTQYF.

This clone was picked up one time. The chain has TRBV29-1 and TRBJ2-7; the D is unclear. The V gene's germline CDR1 is SQVTM and CDR2 ANQGSEA. This CDR3 contains 12 residues. V was shortened by 6 bases and J by 4 bases, with 13 bases between the two germline ends. CDR3 DNA: TGCAGCGTCGCCCGCGGCACATACGAGCAGTACTTC. Protein sequence: CSVARGTYEQYF.

This clone appeared a single time. V and J are TRBV9 and TRBJ2-7; 7 bases are shared with TRBD2. This CDR3 is built from 14 residues. The V gene end was trimmed by 0 bases and the J gene end by 3 bases; junction bases not matched to a gene: 3. Germline-derived CDR1 and CDR2 are SGDLS and YYNGEE. The DNA for the CDR3 is TGTGCCAGCAGCGTAGGGGAGGGACGCTACGAGCAGTACTTC. Translation: CASSVGEGRYEQYF.